This is a list of T cell receptor beta chains from one sample in a study of blood T cell repertoires in COVID-19. Generated by immunoSEQ multiplex PCR, the TCRdb table keeps only in-frame clones and is missing some. The table includes about 20,000 clones, around 74% detected once. The sample was peripheral blood. Every receptor here comes from an elderly man with acute or convalescent COVID-19. Both conserved end residues are part of each CDR3. Fields, in order: CDR3 DNA, CDR3 protein, J gene, V gene, clone size, D gene. D genes are given only for firm matches. Rows may omit the clone size; those that give it use once, few, many or a size class.

TGCGCCAGCAGGCAGGGACTAGCGGGAACCCACGAGCAGTACTTC CASRQGLAGTHEQYF TRBJ2-7 TRBV5-1 once TRBD2
TGTGCCTGGAGCTTGGGGCCAGATACGCAGTATTTT CAWSLGPDTQYF TRBJ2-3 TRBV30 - -
TGTGCCAGCAGCATCACAGGGTCCAATTCACCCCTCCACTTT CASSITGSNSPLHF TRBJ1-6 TRBV7-3 - -
TGCAGCGTTCCGACAGGGGGTGAGAACACTGAAGCTTTCTTT CSVPTGGENTEAFF TRBJ1-1 TRBV29-1 once TRBD1
TGTGCCAGCAGCTTGACAGGAGGCTTGACTAATGAAAAACTGTTTTTT CASSLTGGLTNEKLFF TRBJ1-4 TRBV7-2 - -
TGTGCCATCAGTCCGCGTGGTCAAGAGACCCAGTACTTC CAISPRGQETQYF TRBJ2-5 TRBV10-3 - -
TGTGCCAGCAGCTTTCGGGGTCGGGGGAACACTGAAGCTTTCTTT CASSFRGRGNTEAFF TRBJ1-1 TRBV5-6 - -
TGTGCCAGCTCACCCTACGGACTAGCGAGCTCCTACAATGAGCAGTTCTTC CASSPYGLASSYNEQFF TRBJ2-1 TRBV18 - TRBD2
TGTGCCTGGAGCTCAGGACAGGGCGCTGGCTACACCTTC CAWSSGQGAGYTF TRBJ1-2 TRBV30 - TRBD1
TGTGCCAGCAGTAGGAGAAGCGGTTCCTACAATGAGCAGTTCTTC CASSRRSGSYNEQFF TRBJ2-1 TRBV6-5 - -
TGTGCCAGCAGCTTAGAACCCGTAGCGGGAGCCGGGGAGCTGTTTTTT CASSLEPVAGAGELFF TRBJ2-2 TRBV7-2 - TRBD2
TGTGCCAGCAGTCCGGGACAGGGAAGCTCTGGCTACACCTTC CASSPGQGSSGYTF TRBJ1-2 TRBV27 once TRBD1
TGCGCCAGCAGCTCGGCAGGGACAGAGAACACTGAAGCTTTCTTT CASSSAGTENTEAFF TRBJ1-1 TRBV5-1 - TRBD1
TGTGCCAGCAGCCCGAGACAGGGTATAGCTTACTTC CASSPRQGIAYF TRBJ2-7 TRBV7-8 - TRBD1
TGTGCCAGCAGCCAGAGACTAGCGGGAAATTTCTTC CASSQRLAGNFF TRBJ2-1 TRBV7-8 once TRBD2
TGTGCCAGCAGAACCAGGACTAGCGGGAGTGAGCAGTACTTC CASRTRTSGSEQYF TRBJ2-7 TRBV28 few TRBD2
TGCAGTGCTTTTCGGACAGATACGCAGTATTTT CSAFRTDTQYF TRBJ2-3 TRBV20-1 - -
TGTGCCACCAGCAGAGATCACGCGGGAAGCACAGATACGCAGTATTTT CATSRDHAGSTDTQYF TRBJ2-3 TRBV15 - -
TGTGCCAGCAGCTTACGGGTTGATTTAGGTCAGCCCCAGCATTTT CASSLRVDLGQPQHF TRBJ1-5 TRBV7-8 - -
TGCGCCAGCAGCTTGGAAGCTAGCGGGAGCTCCTACGAGCAGTACTTC CASSLEASGSSYEQYF TRBJ2-7 TRBV5-1 - TRBD2
TGTGCCATCAGCCTGAACAGCGACAGGGAGGACTACACCTTC CAISLNSDREDYTF TRBJ1-2 TRBV10-3 - TRBD1
TGTGCCAGCAGCGCCTCCGGGACTAGGTCCTACAATGAGCAGTTCTTC CASSASGTRSYNEQFF TRBJ2-1 TRBV7-9 - TRBD2
TGTGCCAGCAGTTTATTTGCAGAATCCTACGAGCAGTACTTC CASSLFAESYEQYF TRBJ2-7 TRBV28 - -
TGTGGCAGTAGTCCCCATCGCCTCGGGGGGCTTAGCAATCAGCCCCAGCATTTT CGSSPHRLGGLSNQPQHF TRBJ1-5 TRBV19 - -
TGTGCCAGTAGTATAGGGGGGGGTCCGTATACGCAGTATTTT CASSIGGGPYTQYF TRBJ2-3 TRBV19 once TRBD2
TGTGCCAGCAGCTTGGTGCGGGACAGGGGGCGGGATACGCAGTATTTT CASSLVRDRGRDTQYF TRBJ2-3 TRBV5-6 - TRBD1
TGTGCCAGCAGCCATAGCGGGGAGCAGTTCTTC CASSHSGEQFF TRBJ2-1 TRBV7-6 few TRBD2
TGTGCCAGCAGTTACGCGCCCATAGCGGGAGCTTACAATGAGCAGTTCTTC CASSYAPIAGAYNEQFF TRBJ2-1 TRBV6-2/TRBV6-3 - TRBD2
TGCGCCAGCAGCCAAGCCTACAGGCTCTACGAGCAGTACTTC CASSQAYRLYEQYF TRBJ2-7 TRBV4-1 few -